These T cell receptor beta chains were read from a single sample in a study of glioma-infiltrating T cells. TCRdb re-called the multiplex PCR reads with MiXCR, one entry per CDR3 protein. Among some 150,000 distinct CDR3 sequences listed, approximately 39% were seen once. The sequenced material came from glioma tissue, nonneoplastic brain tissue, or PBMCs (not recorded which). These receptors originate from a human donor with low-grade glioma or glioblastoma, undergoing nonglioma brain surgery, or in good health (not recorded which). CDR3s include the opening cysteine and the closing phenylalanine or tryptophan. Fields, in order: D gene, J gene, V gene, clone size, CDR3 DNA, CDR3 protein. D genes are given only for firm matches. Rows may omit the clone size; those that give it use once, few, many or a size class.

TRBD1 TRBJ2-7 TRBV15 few TGTGCCACCAGTACGGACAGGGGAAGCTACGAGCAGTACTTC CATSTDRGSYEQYF
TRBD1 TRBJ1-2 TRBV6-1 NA TGTGCCAGCAGGAAGGGGACAGGGTCGGATGGCTACACCTTC CASRKGTGSDGYTF
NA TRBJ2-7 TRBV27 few TGTGCCAGCAGTTTTGCCGGGTACGAGCAGTACTTC CASSFAGYEQYF
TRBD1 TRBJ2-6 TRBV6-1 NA TGTGCCAGCAGTTCTCGGGGACAGGGAAGCTCTGGGGCCAACGTCCTGACTTTC CASSSRGQGSSGANVLTF
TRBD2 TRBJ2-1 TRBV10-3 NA TGTGCCATCAGTTCGACTAGCGGGAAATTGAATGAGCAGTTCTTC CAISSTSGKLNEQFF
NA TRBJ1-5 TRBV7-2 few TGTGCCAGCAGCTTATCGAGCGATCAGCCCCAGCATTTT CASSLSSDQPQHF
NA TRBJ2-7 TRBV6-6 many TGTGCCAGCAGTTACGGTCGCCAGGGACACGAGCAGTACTTC CASSYGRQGHEQYF
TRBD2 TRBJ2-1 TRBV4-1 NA TGCGCCAGCAGCTTAAGCAGCGGGGGCATCTACAATGAGCAGTTCTTC CASSLSSGGIYNEQFF
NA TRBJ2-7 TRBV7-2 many TGTGCCAGCAGCTCGCAGGGTAGCTACGAGCAGTACTTC CASSSQGSYEQYF
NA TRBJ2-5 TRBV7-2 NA TGTGCCAGCAGGATAACCGAGACCCAGTACTTC CASRITETQYF
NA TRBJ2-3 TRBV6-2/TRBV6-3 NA TGTGCCAGCAGTTACGTGGGAGACACAGATACGCAGTATTTT CASSYVGDTDTQYF
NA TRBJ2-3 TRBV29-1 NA TGCAGCCTCAGAAATAGCACAGATACGCAGTATTTT CSLRNSTDTQYF
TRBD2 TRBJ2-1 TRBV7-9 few TGTGCCAGCAGCAGGGAAGGCCTAGCGGAGTACAATGAGCAGTTCTTC CASSREGLAEYNEQFF
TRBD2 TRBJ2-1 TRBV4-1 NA TGCGCCAGCAGCCAAGGGTCGACTAGCGGGGGGGACGGTGAGCAGTTCTTC CASSQGSTSGGDGEQFF
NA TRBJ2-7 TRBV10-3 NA TGTGCCATCAGTGAGTCGCTCCCAGGGCGTCCGTACTTC CAISESLPGRPYF
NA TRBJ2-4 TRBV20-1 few TGCAGTGCTAGAGGGGGGGGCAGGGCGACCAAAAACATTCAGTACTTC CSARGGGRATKNIQYF
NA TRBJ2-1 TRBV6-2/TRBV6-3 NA TGTGCCAGCAGTTACTCGAGAGACGGTGAGCAGTTCTTC CASSYSRDGEQFF
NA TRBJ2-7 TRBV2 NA TGTGCCAGCAGTGGTAGGATGGGGCAGTACTTC CASSGRMGQYF
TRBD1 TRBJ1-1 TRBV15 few TGTGCCAGCAGGCGACAGGGCCAAGGACCGAACACTGAAGCTTTCTTT CASRRQGQGPNTEAFF
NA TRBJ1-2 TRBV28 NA TGTGCCAGCAGTTCGACAGGCTATGGCTACACCTTC CASSSTGYGYTF